The 20 T cell receptor beta chains in this list originate from one sample, sequenced in a study of shared clonotypes between healthy human individuals. Produced via immunoSEQ multiplex PCR; TCRdb's table is partial and in-frame only. Of around 2,000,000 clones in the sample, about 94% were seen once. CD45RO-negative CD8 cells positively selected for CCR7 made up the naive population, which excluded terminally differentiated effector memory CD45RA+ cells. Specimen: naive CD8+ T cells sorted from blood. These receptors all come from a young man in good health.

The chain is built from TRBV28 and TRBJ1-5, with 9 bases aligning to TRBD1. Germline loops: CDR1 MDHEN, CDR2 SYDVKM. The CDR3 spans 18 residues. Germline trimming cut 2 bases from V and 2 bases from J; bases unmatched to any gene: 10. The CDR3 coding sequence is TGTGCCAGCAGTTTACTCTGGGGACAGGGTTTCGGCAATCAGCCCCAGCATTTT. Amino acid sequence: CASSLLWGQGFGNQPQHF. The full variable domain, its missing parts supplied by reference TRBV28 and TRBJ1-5, is DVKVTQSSRYLVKRTGEKVFLECVQDMDHENMFWYRQDPGLGLRLIYFSYDVKMKEKGDIPEGYSVSREKKERFSLILESASTNQTSMYLCASSLLWGQGFGNQPQHFGDGTRLSIL.

CDR3 DNA sequence: TGTGCCAGCAGCCACCCGGGACAGGGGAACACCGGGGAGCTGTTTTTT. As protein: CASSHPGQGNTGELFF. V is TRBV11-2 and J is TRBJ2-2; TRBD1 matches at 9 bases. Trimming at V came to 5 bases and at J to 1 base, leaving 5 bases not matched to a gene. This CDR3 region has 16 residues. The germline gives CDR1 SGHAT, CDR2 FQNNGV.

V and J are TRBV27 and TRBJ2-5; 12 bases are a match to TRBD2. The CDR3 length is 16 residues. Germline V gene data show CDR1 as MNHEY and CDR2 as SMNVEV (reference sequence). The J segment lost 5 bases and the V segment lost 3 bases, leaving 7 bases of the junction unmatched. The CDR3, as DNA: TGTGCCAGCAGTTTTCTAGCGGGAGGGGTTGGGGAGACCCAGTACTTC. Translation gives CASSFLAGGVGETQYF.

The V call is TRBV28, the J call TRBJ2-7; D might be TRBD1 (6 bases). The germline V gene has CDR1 MDHEN and CDR2 SYDVKM. Trimming left V 3 bases short and J 5 bases short, with 8 bases between. This CDR3 comprises 12 residues. The CDR3 coding sequence is TGTGCCAGCAGTTTGTGGGACAACGAGCAGTACTTC. Residues: CASSLWDNEQYF.

As regards this clone: The sample carries other DNA sequences with the same CDR3. J is TRBJ2-7 and V is TRBV29-1; D remains ambiguous. Germline V gene lookup returns CDR1 SQVTM and CDR2 ANQGSEA. V lost 1 base to trimming and J lost 2 bases, with 6 bases between them. The CDR3 runs to 12 residues. The CDR3 nucleotides read TGCAGCGTTGAAGGCCCCGCCTACGAGCAGTACTTC. It is translated as CSVEGPAYEQYF.

This clone was counted once. The chain uses TRBV5-1 and TRBJ2-1; TRBD2 agrees at 7 bases. CDR3 length equals 15 residues. V was pared by 2 bases and J by 5 bases, with 7 bases of the junction left unmatched. The germline V gene has CDR1 SGHRS and CDR2 YFSETQ. CDR3 region: CASSFYPGGDNEQFF. As DNA, the CDR3 is TGCGCCAGCAGCTTCTATCCGGGGGGAGACAATGAGCAGTTCTTC. Combining the CDR3 with reference TRBV5-1 and TRBJ2-1 gives the whole variable domain KAGVTQTPRYLIKTRGQQVTLSCSPISGHRSVSWYQQTPGQGLQFLFEYFSETQRNKGNFPGRFSGRQFSNSRSEMNVSTLELGDSALYLCASSFYPGGDNEQFFGPGTRLTVL.

The count of this clone is one. V is TRBV4-1 and J is TRBJ2-5, with D hard to call. The germline CDR1 and CDR2 sequences are MGHRA and YSYEKL. V lost 0 bases, J lost 5 bases, and 10 bases lay in between. There are 14 residues in the CDR3. CDR3 in DNA: TGCGCCAGCAGCCAAGAAGGGCAGACGGAGACCCAGTACTTC. It translates to CASSQEGQTETQYF.

J is TRBJ2-1 and V is TRBV30; D is perhaps TRBD2 (5 bases). This CDR3 is 12 amino acids long. Germline CDR1 is GTSNPN and CDR2 is SVGIG (reference sequence). Trimming shortened V by 4 bases and J by 7 bases, and 11 bases separated the two germline ends. As DNA, the CDR3 is TGTGCCTGGACCCTTGGAGGAAATGAGCAGTTCTTC. Protein sequence: CAWTLGGNEQFF. The full variable domain, rest sourced from reference TRBV30 and TRBJ2-1, is SQTIHQWPATLVQPVGSPLSLECTVEGTSNPNLYWYRQAAGRGLQLLFYSVGIGQISSEVPQNLSASRPQDRQFILSSKKLLLSDSGFYLCAWTLGGNEQFFGPGTRLTVL.

The chain uses TRBV27 and TRBJ2-3, with a tentative D call TRBD2 (5 bases). The V gene lost 5 bases and the J gene lost 6 bases, with 21 bases spanning the gap. Per germline, CDR1 MNHEY and CDR2 SMNVEV (reference sequence). This CDR3 has 16 residues. CDR3 DNA: TGTGCCAGCAGTCCCATCCGGCCAACTAGTTTCGATACGCAGTATTTT. This encodes CASSPIRPTSFDTQYF.

The chain uses TRBV7-9 and TRBJ2-5, with unresolved D. Trimming pared 1 base from V and 5 bases from J, leaving 11 bases between. Germline V gene lookup returns CDR1 SEHNR and CDR2 FQNEAQ (reference sequence). The CDR3 is made up of 14 amino acids. CDR3 sequence (DNA): TGTGCCAGCAGCTTAGTTGGGATAAAGGAGACCCAGTACTTC. This codes for CASSLVGIKETQYF.

The rearrangement joins TRBV28 to TRBJ2-1; possibly TRBD1 for D (6 bases). Trimming removed 11 bases at V and 0 bases at J, with 14 bases between. Germline loops: CDR1 MDHEN, CDR2 SYDVKM. The CDR3 spans 14 residues. The chain's CDR3 is CAQGDNRSYNEQFF. The CDR3 region has the DNA TGTGCCCAAGGGGACAACCGCTCCTACAATGAGCAGTTCTTC.

This rearrangement joins TRBV19 to TRBJ1-2; TRBD1 aligns across 7 bases. The CDR3 has 16 residues. J lost 1 base, V lost 6 bases, and 11 bases had no gene match. Germline loops: CDR1 LNHDA, CDR2 SQIVND (reference sequence). The CDR3 spells CASRGTGQKNNYGYTF. The CDR3 DNA follows: TGTGCCAGTAGGGGAACGGGACAGAAGAATAACTATGGCTACACCTTC.

The chain is built from TRBV5-1 and TRBJ1-1; maybe TRBD1 (5 bases). The CDR3 has 13 residues. The germline V gene has CDR1 SGHRS and CDR2 YFSETQ. Between the trimmed V and J ends, which lost 4 bases and 4 bases, there was a span of 11 bases. The CDR3 protein is CASSLQAGTEAFF. The DNA for the CDR3 is TGCGCCAGCAGCCTACAGGCGGGCACTGAAGCTTTCTTT.

The CDR3: CASSEDRSSYEQYF. The CDR3 nucleotides are TGCGCCAGCAGCGAGGACAGGAGCTCCTACGAGCAGTACTTC. V gene TRBV10-1 combines with J gene TRBJ2-7; TRBD1 agrees at 7 bases. Losses at the gene ends were 6 bases for V and 0 bases for J; bases not matched to a gene: 5. The CDR3 extends over 14 amino acids. Germline assignment: CDR1 WNHNN and CDR2 SYGVQD (reference sequence).

This chain links TRBV19 with TRBJ2-7, with 13 positions matching TRBD2. V gave up 5 bases and J gave up 2 bases; unmatched junction bases: 12. Germline V gene sequence: CDR1 LNHDA, CDR2 SQIVND (reference sequence). There are 18 residues in the CDR3. The chain's CDR3 is CASSPTPGLAGPTYEQYF. Written as DNA, the CDR3 is TGTGCCAGTAGTCCCACCCCGGGACTAGCGGGACCCACCTACGAGCAGTACTTC.

This chain uses TRBV29-1 with TRBJ2-7; D is tentatively TRBD1 or TRBD2 (6 bases each). Germline CDR1 reads SQVTM; CDR2 reads ANQGSEA. CDR3 length: 15 residues. V lost 6 bases to trimming and J lost 2 bases, with 20 bases between them. CDR3 region: CSVGGGQLMAYEQYF. Written as DNA, the CDR3 is TGCAGCGTGGGGGGTGGACAGCTTATGGCCTACGAGCAGTACTTC.

In DNA, the CDR3 is TGTGCCAGCAGCCAGTTAACTGAAGCTTTCTTT. This codes for CASSQLTEAFF. V usage is TRBV5-4 and J usage is TRBJ1-1; D is unresolved. Trimming took 4 bases from V and 5 from J, leaving 6 bases between them. The germline V gene encodes CDR1 SGHNT and CDR2 YYREEE (reference sequence). The CDR3 totals 11 residues.

CDR3 sequence reads: CASSRDRGDQYF. The CDR3, as DNA: TGTGCCAGTAGTAGAGACAGGGGGGACCAGTACTTC. The V call is TRBV19, the J call TRBJ2-5; the match to TRBD1 covers 9 bases. The CDR3 totals 12 residues. Germline V CDR1 and CDR2: LNHDA, SQIVND (reference sequence). The V and J ends lost 4 bases and 10 bases, in that order; junction bases with no gene match: 4.

J is TRBJ2-7 and V is TRBV4-1; the D is unclear. Trimming took 0 bases from V and 3 from J, leaving 15 bases between them. The CDR3 covers 16 residues. From germline, CDR1 is MGHRA and CDR2 YSYEKL. This CDR3 reads CASSQEGSSAYYEQYF. CDR3 DNA: TGCGCCAGCAGCCAAGAGGGGTCTAGTGCTTACTACGAGCAGTACTTC.

This chain uses TRBV6-5 with TRBJ1-2; D ambiguous. Germline assignment: CDR1 MNHEY and CDR2 SVGAGI. This CDR3 is 14 amino acids long. Trimming left V 0 bases short and J 7 bases short, with 12 bases between. The CDR3 here is CASSYSEGSAGYTF. CDR3 nucleotides: TGTGCCAGCAGTTACTCGGAGGGTTCTGCTGGCTACACCTTC.